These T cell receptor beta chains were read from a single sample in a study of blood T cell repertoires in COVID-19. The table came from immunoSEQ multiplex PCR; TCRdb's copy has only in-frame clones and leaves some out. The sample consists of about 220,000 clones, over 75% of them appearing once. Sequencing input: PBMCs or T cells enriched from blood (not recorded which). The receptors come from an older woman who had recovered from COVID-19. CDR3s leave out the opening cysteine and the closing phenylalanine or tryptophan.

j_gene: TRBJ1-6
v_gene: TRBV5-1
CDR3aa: ASSEPGQGRGNSPLH

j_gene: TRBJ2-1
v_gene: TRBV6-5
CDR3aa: ASSSEGFGRNEQF

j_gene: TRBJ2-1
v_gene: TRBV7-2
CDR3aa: ASSLGTSGRSSYNEQF

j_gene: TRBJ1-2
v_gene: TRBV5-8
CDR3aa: ASSLVRAYGYT

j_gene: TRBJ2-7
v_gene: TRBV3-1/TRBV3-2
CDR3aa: ASRRTVSSYEQY

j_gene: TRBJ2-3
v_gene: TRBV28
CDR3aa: ATSGQGLDTQY

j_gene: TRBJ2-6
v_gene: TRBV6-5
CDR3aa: ASSSQVSGANVLT

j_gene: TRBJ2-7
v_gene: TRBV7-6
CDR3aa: ASSLASGGAGEQY

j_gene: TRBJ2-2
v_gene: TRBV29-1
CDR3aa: SAKGQHSNTGELF

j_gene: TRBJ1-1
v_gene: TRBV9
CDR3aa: ASSVVPRGDTEAF

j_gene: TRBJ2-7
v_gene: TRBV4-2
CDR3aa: ASSSRREGSYEQY

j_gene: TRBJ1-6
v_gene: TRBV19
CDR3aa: ASSPRALNSPLH

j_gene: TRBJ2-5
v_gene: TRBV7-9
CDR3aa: ASSSGGSWAETQY

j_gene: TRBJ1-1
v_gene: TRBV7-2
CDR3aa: ASSLASTNTEAF

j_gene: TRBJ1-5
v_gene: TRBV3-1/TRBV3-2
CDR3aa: ASSQGGRVDQPQH

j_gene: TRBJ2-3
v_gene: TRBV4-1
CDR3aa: ASSQGRLAGGPDTQY

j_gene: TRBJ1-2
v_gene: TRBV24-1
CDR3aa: ASPPDSVHTYGYT

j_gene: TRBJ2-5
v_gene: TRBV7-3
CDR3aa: ASSLGQGLAETQY

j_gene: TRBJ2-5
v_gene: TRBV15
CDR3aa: ATSRVFGGTQETQY

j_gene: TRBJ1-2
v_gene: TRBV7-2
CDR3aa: ASSALAGPYGYT

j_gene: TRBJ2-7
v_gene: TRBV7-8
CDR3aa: ASSAGGTSGSYEQY

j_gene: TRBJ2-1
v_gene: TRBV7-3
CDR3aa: ASSLIRGEQF

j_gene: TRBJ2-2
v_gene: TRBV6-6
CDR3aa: ASSSDGSGELF

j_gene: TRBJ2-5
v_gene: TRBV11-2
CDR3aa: ASMGLAGRETQY

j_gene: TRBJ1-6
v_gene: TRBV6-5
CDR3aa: ASSHPRGAYSPLH

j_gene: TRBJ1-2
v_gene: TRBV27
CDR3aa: ASRITGGSYGYT

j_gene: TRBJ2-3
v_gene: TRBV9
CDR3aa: ASSAQGAAADTQY

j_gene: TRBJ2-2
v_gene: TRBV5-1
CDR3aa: ASLEGPGNTGELF

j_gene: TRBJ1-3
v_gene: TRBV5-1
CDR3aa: ASSPDRGSFGNTIY

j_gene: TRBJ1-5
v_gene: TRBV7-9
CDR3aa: ASSPIRTGSNQPQH

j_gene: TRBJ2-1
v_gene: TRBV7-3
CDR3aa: ASGQGGSYNEQF

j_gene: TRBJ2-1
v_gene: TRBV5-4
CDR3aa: ASSQTSGSSYNEQF

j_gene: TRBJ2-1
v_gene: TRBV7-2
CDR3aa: ASSVPVYNEQF

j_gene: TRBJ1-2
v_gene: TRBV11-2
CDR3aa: ASREIEGAGAYGYT

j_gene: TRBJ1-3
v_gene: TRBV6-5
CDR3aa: ASSSRLGGNTIY

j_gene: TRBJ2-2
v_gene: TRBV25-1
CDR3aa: ASSEYRGSGGELF

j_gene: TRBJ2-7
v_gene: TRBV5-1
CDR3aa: ASSLAQGTFYEQY

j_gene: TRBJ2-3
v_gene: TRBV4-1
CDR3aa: ASSLLADSTDTQY

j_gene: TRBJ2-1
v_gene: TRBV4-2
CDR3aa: ASSQGASGTYNEQF

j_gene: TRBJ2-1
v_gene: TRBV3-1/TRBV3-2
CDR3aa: ASTRTSGGAYNEQF

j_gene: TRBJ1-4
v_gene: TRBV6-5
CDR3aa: ASEQGNLNEKLF

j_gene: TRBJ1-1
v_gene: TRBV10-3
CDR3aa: AISDRGGRTEAF

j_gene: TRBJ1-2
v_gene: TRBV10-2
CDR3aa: ASSEREAYGYT

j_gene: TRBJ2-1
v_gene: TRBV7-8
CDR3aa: ASSSSSGSPEQF

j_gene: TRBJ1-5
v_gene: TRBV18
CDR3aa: ASSPGTGGQPQH

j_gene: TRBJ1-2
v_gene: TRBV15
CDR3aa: ATSRPEAGYGYT

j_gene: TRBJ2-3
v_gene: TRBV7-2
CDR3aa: ASSTTSGGYTQY